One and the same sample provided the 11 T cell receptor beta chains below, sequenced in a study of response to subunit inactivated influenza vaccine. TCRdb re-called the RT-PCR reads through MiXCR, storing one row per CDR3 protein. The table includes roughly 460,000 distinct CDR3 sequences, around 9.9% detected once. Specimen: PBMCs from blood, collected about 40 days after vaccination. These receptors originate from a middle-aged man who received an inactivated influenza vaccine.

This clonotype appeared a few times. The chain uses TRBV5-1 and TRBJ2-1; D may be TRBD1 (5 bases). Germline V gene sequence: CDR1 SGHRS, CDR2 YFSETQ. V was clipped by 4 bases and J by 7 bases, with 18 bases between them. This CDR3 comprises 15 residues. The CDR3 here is CASSTDSTVGNEQFF. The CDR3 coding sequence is TGCGCCAGCAGCACCGACAGTACCGTCGGGAATGAGCAGTTCTTC.

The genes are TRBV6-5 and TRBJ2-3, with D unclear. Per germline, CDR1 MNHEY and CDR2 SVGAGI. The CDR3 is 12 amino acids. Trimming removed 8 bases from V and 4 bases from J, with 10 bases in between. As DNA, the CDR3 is TGTGCCAGCGCGGATCCTCCAGATACGCAGTATTTT. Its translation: CASADPPDTQYF.

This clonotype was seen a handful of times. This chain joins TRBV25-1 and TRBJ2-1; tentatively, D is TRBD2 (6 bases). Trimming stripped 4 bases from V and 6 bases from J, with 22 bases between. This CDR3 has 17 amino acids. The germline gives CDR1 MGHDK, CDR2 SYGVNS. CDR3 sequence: CASSGPRRDRWSNEQFF. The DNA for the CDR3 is TGTGCCAGCAGTGGGCCTAGGCGGGACCGTTGGAGCAATGAGCAGTTCTTC.

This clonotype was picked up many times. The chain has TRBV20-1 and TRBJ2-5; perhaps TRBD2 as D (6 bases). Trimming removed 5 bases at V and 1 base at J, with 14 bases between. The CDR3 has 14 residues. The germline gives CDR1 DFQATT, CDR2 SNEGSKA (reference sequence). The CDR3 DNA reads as TGCAGTGCTTTCGGGACGGGGGTCCAAGAGACCCAGTACTTC. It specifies CSAFGTGVQETQYF.

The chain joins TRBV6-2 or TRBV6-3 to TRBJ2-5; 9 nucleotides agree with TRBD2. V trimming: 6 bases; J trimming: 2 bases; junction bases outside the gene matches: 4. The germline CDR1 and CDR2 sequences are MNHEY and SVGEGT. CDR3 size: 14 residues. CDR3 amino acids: CASRRSGGQETQYF. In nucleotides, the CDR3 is TGTGCCAGCAGACGTAGCGGGGGACAAGAGACCCAGTACTTC.

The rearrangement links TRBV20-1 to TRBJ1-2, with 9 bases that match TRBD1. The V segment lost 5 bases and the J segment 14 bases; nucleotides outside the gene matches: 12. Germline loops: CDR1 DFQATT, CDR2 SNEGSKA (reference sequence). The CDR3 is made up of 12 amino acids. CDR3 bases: TGCAGTGCTTCGGACAGGGGCCGGGGTAGTACCTTC. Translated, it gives CSASDRGRGSTF.

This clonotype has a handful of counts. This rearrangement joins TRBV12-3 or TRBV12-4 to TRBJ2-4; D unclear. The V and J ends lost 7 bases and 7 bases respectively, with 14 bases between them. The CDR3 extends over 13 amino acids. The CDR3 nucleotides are TGTGCCAGCACCTTAGGGCAGTTGAACATTCAGTACTTC. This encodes CASTLGQLNIQYF.

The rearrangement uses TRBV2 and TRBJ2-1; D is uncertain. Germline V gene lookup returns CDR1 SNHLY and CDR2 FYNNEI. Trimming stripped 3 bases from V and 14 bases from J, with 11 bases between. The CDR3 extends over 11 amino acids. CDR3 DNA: TGTGCCAGCAGTGACTGGCAGGCCGAGTTCTTC. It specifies CASSDWQAEFF. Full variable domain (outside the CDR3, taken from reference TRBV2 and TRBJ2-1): EPEVTQTPSHQVTQMGQEVILRCVPISNHLYFYWYRQILGQKVEFLVSFYNNEISEKSEIFDDQFSVERPDGSNFTLKIRSTKLEDSAMYFCASSDWQAEFFGPGTRLTVL.

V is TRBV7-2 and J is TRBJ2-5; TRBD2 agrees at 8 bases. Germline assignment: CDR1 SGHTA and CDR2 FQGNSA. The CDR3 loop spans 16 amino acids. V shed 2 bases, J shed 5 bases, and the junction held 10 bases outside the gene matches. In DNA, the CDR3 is TGTGCCAGCAGCTTAACTTTAGCGGGGCCGGGGGAGACCCAGTACTTC. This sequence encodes CASSLTLAGPGETQYF.

CDR3 residues: CASSLGLGETEAFF. The CDR3 nucleotides read TGCGCCAGCAGCTTGGGGTTGGGCGAGACTGAAGCTTTCTTT. The V and J genes are TRBV5-1 and TRBJ1-1; D is undetermined. V was clipped by 0 bases and J by 5 bases, with 11 bases between them. The V gene's germline CDR1 is SGHRS and CDR2 YFSETQ. This CDR3 region has 14 residues.

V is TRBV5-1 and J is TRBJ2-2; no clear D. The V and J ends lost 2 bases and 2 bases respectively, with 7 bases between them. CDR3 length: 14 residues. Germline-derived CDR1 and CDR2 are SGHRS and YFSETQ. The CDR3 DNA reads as TGCGCCAGCAGCTTAATCGACAACACCGGGGAGCTGTTTTTT. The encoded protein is CASSLIDNTGELFF. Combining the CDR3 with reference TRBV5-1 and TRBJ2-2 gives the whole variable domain KAGVTQTPRYLIKTRGQQVTLSCSPISGHRSVSWYQQTPGQGLQFLFEYFSETQRNKGNFPGRFSGRQFSNSRSEMNVSTLELGDSALYLCASSLIDNTGELFFGEGSRLTVL.